This T cell receptor (beta chain) emerged from a study of blood T cell repertoires in COVID-19. The V gene lost 3 bases and the J gene lost 4 bases, with 4 bases spanning the gap. CDR1 is MNHEY, CDR2 SVGEGT, per germline. The CDR3 loop spans 12 amino acids. Repertoires were generated with immunoSEQ multiplex PCR, while TCRdb's copy carries only in-frame clones and drops some. Of about 380,000 clones listed, 87% were seen once; the top ten hold 1.3%. The chain joins TRBV6-2 or TRBV6-3 to TRBJ1-3, with D unresolved. The sequencing input was PBMCs or T cells enriched from blood (not recorded which). The sequence came from a man younger than 45 who had recovered from COVID-19. This CDR3 is CASSYSGNTIYF. CDR3 sequence (DNA): TGTGCCAGCAGTTATTCGGGAAACACCATATATTTT.